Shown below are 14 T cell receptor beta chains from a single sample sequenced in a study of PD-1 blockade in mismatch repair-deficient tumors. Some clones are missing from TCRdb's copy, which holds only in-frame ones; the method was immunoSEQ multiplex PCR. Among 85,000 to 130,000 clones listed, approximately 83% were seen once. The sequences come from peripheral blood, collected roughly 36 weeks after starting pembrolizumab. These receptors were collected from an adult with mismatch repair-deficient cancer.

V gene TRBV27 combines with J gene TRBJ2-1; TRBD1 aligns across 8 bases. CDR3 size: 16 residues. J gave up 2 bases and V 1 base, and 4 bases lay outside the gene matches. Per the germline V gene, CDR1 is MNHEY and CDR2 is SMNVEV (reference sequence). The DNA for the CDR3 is TGTGCCAGCAGTTTATTGCCAGGGGGCCCCTACAATGAGCAGTTCTTC. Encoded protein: CASSLLPGGPYNEQFF.

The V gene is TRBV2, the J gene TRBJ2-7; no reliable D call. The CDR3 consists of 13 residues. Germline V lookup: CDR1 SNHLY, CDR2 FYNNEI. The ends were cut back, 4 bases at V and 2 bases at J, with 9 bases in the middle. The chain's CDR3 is CASSGGKTYEQYF. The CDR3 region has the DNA TGTGCCAGCAGTGGCGGCAAGACCTACGAGCAGTACTTC.

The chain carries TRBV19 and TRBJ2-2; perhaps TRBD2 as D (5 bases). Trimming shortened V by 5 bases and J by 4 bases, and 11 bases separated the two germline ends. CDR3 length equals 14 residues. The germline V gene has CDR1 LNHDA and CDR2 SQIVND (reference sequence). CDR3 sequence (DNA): TGTGCCAGTAGTTCCCCCGGACTCACCGGGGAGCTGTTTTTT. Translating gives CASSSPGLTGELFF.

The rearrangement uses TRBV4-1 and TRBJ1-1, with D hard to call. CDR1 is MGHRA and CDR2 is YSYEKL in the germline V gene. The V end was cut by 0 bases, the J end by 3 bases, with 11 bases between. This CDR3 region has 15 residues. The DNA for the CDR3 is TGCGCCAGCAGCCAAGATGGTGGTGGGGACACTGAAGCTTTCTTT. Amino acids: CASSQDGGGDTEAFF.

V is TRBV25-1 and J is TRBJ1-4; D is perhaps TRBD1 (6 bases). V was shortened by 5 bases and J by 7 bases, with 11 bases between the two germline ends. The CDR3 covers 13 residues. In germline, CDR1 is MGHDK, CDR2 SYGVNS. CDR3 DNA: TGTGCCAGCAGTTCCAGGGGTGGTGAAAAACTGTTTTTT. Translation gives CASSSRGGEKLFF. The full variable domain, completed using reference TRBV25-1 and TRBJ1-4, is EADIYQTPRYLVIGTGKKITLECSQTMGHDKMYWYQQDPGMELHLIHYSYGVNSTEKGDLSSESTVSRIRTEHFPLTLESARPSHTSQYLCASSSRGGEKLFFGSGTQLSVL.

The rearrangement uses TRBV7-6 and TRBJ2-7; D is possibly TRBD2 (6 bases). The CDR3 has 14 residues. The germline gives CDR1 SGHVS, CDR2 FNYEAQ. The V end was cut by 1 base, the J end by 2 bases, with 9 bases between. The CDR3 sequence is CASSLVGRTYEQYF. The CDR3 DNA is TGTGCCAGCAGCTTAGTGGGGAGGACCTACGAGCAGTACTTC. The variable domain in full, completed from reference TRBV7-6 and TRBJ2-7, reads GAGVSQSPRYKVTKRGQDVALRCDPISGHVSLYWYRQALGQGPEFLTYFNYEAQQDKSGLPNDRFSAERPEGSISTLTIQRTEQRDSAMYRCASSLVGRTYEQYFGPGTRLTVT.

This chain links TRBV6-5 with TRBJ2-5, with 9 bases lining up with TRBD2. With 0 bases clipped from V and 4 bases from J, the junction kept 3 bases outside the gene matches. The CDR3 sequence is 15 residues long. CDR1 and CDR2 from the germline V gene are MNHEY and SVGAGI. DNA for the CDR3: TGTGCCAGCAGTTACTCAGCGGGAGGACGAGAGACCCAGTACTTC. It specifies CASSYSAGGRETQYF.

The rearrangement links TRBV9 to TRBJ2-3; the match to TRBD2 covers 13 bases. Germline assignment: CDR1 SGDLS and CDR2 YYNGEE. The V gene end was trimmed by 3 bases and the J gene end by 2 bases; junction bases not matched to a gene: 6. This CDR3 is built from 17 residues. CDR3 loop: CASSEPGLAGITDTQYF. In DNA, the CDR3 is TGTGCCAGCAGCGAGCCGGGACTAGCGGGGATCACAGATACGCAGTATTTT.

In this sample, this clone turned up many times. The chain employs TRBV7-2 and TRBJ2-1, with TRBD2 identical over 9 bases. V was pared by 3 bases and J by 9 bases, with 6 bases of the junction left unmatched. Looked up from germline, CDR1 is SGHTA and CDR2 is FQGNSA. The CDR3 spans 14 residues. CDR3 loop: CASSFLGTSSEQFF. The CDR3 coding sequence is TGTGCCAGCAGCTTTCTAGGGACTAGCAGTGAGCAGTTCTTC.

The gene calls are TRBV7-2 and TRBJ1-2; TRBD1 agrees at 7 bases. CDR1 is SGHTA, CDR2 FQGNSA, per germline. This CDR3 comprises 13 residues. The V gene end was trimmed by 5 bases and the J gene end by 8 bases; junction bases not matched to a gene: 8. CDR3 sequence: CASSQLQGFGYTF. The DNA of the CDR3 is TGTGCCAGCAGCCAGTTACAGGGGTTCGGCTACACCTTC.

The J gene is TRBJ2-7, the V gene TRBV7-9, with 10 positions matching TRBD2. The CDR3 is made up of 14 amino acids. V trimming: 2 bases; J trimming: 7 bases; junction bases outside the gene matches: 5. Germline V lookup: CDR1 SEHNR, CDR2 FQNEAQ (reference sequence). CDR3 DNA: TGTGCCAGCAGCTTAACCGGGACTAGCGATGAGCAGTACTTC. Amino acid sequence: CASSLTGTSDEQYF.

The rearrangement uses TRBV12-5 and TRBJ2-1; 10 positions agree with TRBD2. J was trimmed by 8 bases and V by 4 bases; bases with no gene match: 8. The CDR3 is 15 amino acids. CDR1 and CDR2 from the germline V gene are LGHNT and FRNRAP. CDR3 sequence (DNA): TGTGCTAGTGGTTCTAATAGCGGGAGGAGCGATGAGCAGTTCTTC. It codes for CASGSNSGRSDEQFF.

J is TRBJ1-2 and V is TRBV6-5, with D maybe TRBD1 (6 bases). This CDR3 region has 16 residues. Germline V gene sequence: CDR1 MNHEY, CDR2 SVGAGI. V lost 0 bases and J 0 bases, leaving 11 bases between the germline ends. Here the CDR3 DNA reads TGTGCCAGCAGTTACTCACAGGGCCGGACTAACTATGGCTACACCTTC. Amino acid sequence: CASSYSQGRTNYGYTF.

The DNA of the CDR3 is TGCAGCGTTGAAGTTCGTCGGCAGATGAACACTGAAGCTTTCTTT. Translated, it gives CSVEVRRQMNTEAFF. The V call is TRBV29-1, the J call TRBJ1-1; D uncertain. V dropped 1 base and J dropped 0 bases, with 12 bases sitting between them. CDR3 length: 15 residues. The germline gives CDR1 SQVTM, CDR2 ANQGSEA.